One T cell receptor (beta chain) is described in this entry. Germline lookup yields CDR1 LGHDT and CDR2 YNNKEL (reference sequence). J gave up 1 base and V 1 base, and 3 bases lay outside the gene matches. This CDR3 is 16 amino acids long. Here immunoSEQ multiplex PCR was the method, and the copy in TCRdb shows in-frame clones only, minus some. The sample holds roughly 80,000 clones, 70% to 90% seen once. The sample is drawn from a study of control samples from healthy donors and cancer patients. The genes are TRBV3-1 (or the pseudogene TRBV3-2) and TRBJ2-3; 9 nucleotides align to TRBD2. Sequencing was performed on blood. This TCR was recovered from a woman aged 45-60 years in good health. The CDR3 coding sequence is TGTGCCAGCAGCCAAGGCGGGGGGGCCGGCACAGATACGCAGTATTTT. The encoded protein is CASSQGGGAGTDTQYF.